This TCR beta chain was identified during a study of long-term antiretroviral therapy in people with HIV. Study findings and constraints: Clonal populations expanded prior to ART predominated within the repertoire at all time points.

The CDR3 totals 14 residues. Germline V lookup: CDR1 LNHNV, CDR2 YYDKDF (reference sequence). Trimming cost V 1 base and J 2 bases; bases outside gene matches: 2. Every one of the donors gave at least one pre-ART PBMC sample and at least two post-ART PBMC samples. The run of the v3.0 immunoSEQ assay was at survey level. Here immunoSEQ multiplex PCR was the method, and the copy in TCRdb shows in-frame clones only, minus some. The sample has 15,000 to 20,000 clones, roughly 86% seen once. About this clone: The antigen is undetermined.

This TCR derives from a man aged 18-30 years with HIV. The chain joins TRBV15 to TRBJ2-7; TRBD1 matches at 7 bases. This material consisted of unsorted PBMCs, taken 2.1 years after starting antiretroviral therapy. CDR3 coding DNA: TGTGCCACCAGCAGAGCGACAGGGACCTACGAGCAGTACTTC. Translation gives CATSRATGTYEQYF.